This entry lists 25 T cell receptor beta chains sequenced from one sample in a study of circulating CD8 cells and anti-PD-1 response in melanoma. TCR libraries were prepared from about 15 ng of total RNA with the QIAseq Immune Repertoire TCR panel. One entry per CDR3 protein, called by TCRdb with MiXCR from the reads. The sample holds more than 850 distinct CDR3 sequences, roughly 8% seen once. From live CD3+CD8+TCRalphabeta+ cells, four PD-1 and/or TIGIT subsets were sorted. The specimen comprised CD8+ T cells from PBMCs, sampled at baseline or after one month of anti-PD-1 therapy (not recorded which). Receptor source: a human donor with melanoma.

By sample fraction, this clonotype is medium-sized. The genes are TRBV7-8 and TRBJ1-3; D remains ambiguous. The V gene's germline CDR1 is SGHVS and CDR2 FQNEAQ. Trimming took 5 bases from V and 0 from J, leaving 8 bases between them. The CDR3 is 14 amino acids. CDR3 sequence (DNA): TGTGCCAGCAGCCAAGCTGTCTCTGGAAACACCATATATTTT. It translates to CASSQAVSGNTIYF.

In its sample, this clonotype ranks as large. The chain is built from TRBV19 and TRBJ1-5, with no clear D. Trimming removed 3 bases from V and 4 bases from J, with 7 bases in between. The V gene's germline CDR1 is LNHDA and CDR2 SQIVND (reference sequence). The CDR3 extends over 13 amino acids. CDR3 in amino acids: CASSISVNQPQHF. The CDR3 DNA is TGTGCCAGTAGTATCTCGGTGAATCAGCCCCAGCATTTT.

Within the sample, this clonotype is medium-sized. The V and J genes are TRBV19 and TRBJ2-1; 10 nucleotides match TRBD1. The CDR3 contains 16 residues. V lost 5 bases and J lost 0; bases outside the gene matches: 4. Germline values: CDR1 LNHDA, CDR2 SQIVND (reference sequence). Here the CDR3 DNA reads TGTGCCAGTAGTCCGGGACAGGGGAGCTCCTACAATGAGCAGTTCTTC. It encodes CASSPGQGSSYNEQFF.

This chain connects TRBV19 to TRBJ2-1, with D perhaps matching TRBD2 (6 bases). V lost 9 bases to trimming and J lost 2 bases, with 14 bases between them. The CDR3 contains 14 residues. The germline CDR1 and CDR2 sequences are LNHDA and SQIVND (reference sequence). CDR3 nucleotide sequence: TGTGCCAGCAGCTTGGGGGGAACCTACAATGAGCAGTTCTTC. It specifies CASSLGGTYNEQFF. Using reference TRBV19 and TRBJ2-1 for the parts outside the CDR3, the full variable domain is DGGITQSPKYLFRKEGQNVTLSCEQNLNHDAMYWYRQDPGQGLRLIYYSQIVNDFQKGDIAEGYSVSREKKESFPLTVTSAQKNPTAFYLCASSLGGTYNEQFFGPGTRLTVL.

Judged by abundance, this clonotype is large. This sequence joins TRBV28 and TRBJ2-1; TRBD1 matches at 7 bases. Germline V gene lookup returns CDR1 MDHEN and CDR2 SYDVKM. This CDR3 is built from 17 residues. Losses at the gene ends were 4 bases for V and 2 bases for J; bases not matched to a gene: 11. The CDR3 nucleotides read TGTGCCAGCAGTTCGCCGCGACAGGGAAGGGCCTACAATGAGCAGTTCTTC. Its protein is CASSSPRQGRAYNEQFF.

This clonotype rates as large. The chain employs TRBV5-4 and TRBJ1-1, with D hard to call. This CDR3 is built from 13 residues. Germline V lookup: CDR1 SGHNT, CDR2 YYREEE (reference sequence). V gave up 2 bases and J gave up 0 bases, with 5 bases separating them. CDR3 protein: CASSLWLNTEAFF. CDR3 nucleotide sequence: TGTGCCAGCAGCTTATGGCTGAACACTGAAGCTTTCTTT. Based on the CDR3 plus reference TRBV5-4 and TRBJ1-1, the full variable domain is ETGVTQSPTHLIKTRGQQVTLRCSSQSGHNTVSWYQQALGQGPQFIFQYYREEENGRGNFPPRFSGLQFPNYSSELNVNALELDDSALYLCASSLWLNTEAFFGQGTRLTVV.

This clonotype rates as medium-sized. V usage is TRBV11-2 and J usage is TRBJ2-1; TRBD2 matches at 7 bases. Germline-derived CDR1 and CDR2 are SGHAT and FQNNGV. The CDR3 contains 15 residues. The V gene end was trimmed by 4 bases and the J gene end by 8 bases; junction bases not matched to a gene: 11. As DNA, the CDR3 is TGTGCCAGCAGCTCACCGAGGACTAGGTACGATGAGCAGTTCTTC. Amino acid sequence: CASSSPRTRYDEQFF.

By sample share, this clonotype is medium-sized (0.01 to 0.1%). A clone one base away is much larger, so this may be a read error. The chain carries TRBV20-1 and TRBJ2-2; D remains unclear. This CDR3 region has 15 residues. CDR1 is DFQATT and CDR2 is SNEGSKA in the germline V gene (reference sequence). V lost 5 bases and J lost 5, with 18 bases in between. CDR3 DNA: TGCAGTGCTGCAGCACGGTCGTCGGGTACCGGGGAGCTGTTTTTT. The encoded protein is CSAAARSSGTGELFF.

This clonotype is large by share. The V gene is TRBV28, the J gene TRBJ2-2; D gene unclear. This CDR3 spans 13 amino acids. V was trimmed by 10 bases and J by 8 bases, leaving 17 bases between them. Germline assignment: CDR1 MDHEN and CDR2 SYDVKM. The CDR3 spells CATLPPGGGELFF. The CDR3 DNA sequence: TGTGCCACCCTACCCCCAGGTGGAGGGGAGCTGTTTTTT.

In its sample, this clonotype ranks as large (0.1 to 1%). The rearrangement links TRBV28 to TRBJ2-7; D is tentatively TRBD1 or TRBD2 (6 bases each). The CDR3 extends over 13 amino acids. Germline CDR1 MDHEN, CDR2 SYDVKM. V dropped 3 bases and J dropped 2 bases, with 8 bases sitting between them. The CDR3 here is CASSFGGPYEQYF. The CDR3 DNA follows: TGTGCCAGCAGTTTCGGGGGCCCCTACGAGCAGTACTTC.

This clonotype is labeled medium-sized (0.01 to 0.1%). The V call is TRBV19, the J call TRBJ2-7; 8 nucleotides match TRBD1. The germline CDR1 and CDR2 sequences are LNHDA and SQIVND (reference sequence). The CDR3 is 14 residues long. The V and J ends lost 5 bases and 3 bases, in that order; junction bases with no gene match: 6. The DNA for the CDR3 is TGTGCCAGTAGTCTCGGACAGGGCGGCTACGAGCAGTACTTC. Translation: CASSLGQGGYEQYF.

This clonotype is medium-sized by share. The rearrangement uses TRBV24-1 and TRBJ2-3; 8 nucleotides line up with TRBD1. The CDR3 contains 15 residues. V lost 7 bases to trimming and J lost 2 bases; unmatched junction nucleotides: 7. CDR1 and CDR2 (germline): KGHDR, SFDVKD. CDR3: CATSGTGLLTDTQYF. The DNA of the CDR3 is TGTGCCACCAGCGGGACAGGTCTCCTCACAGATACGCAGTATTTT.

In its sample, this clonotype is medium-sized. The rearrangement joins TRBV29-1 to TRBJ2-7; D uncertain. Germline V CDR1 and CDR2: SQVTM, ANQGSEA. CDR3 length: 12 amino acids. V shed 3 bases and J shed 3 bases, with 9 bases lying between them. CDR3 in amino acids: CSVERQNYEQYF. The CDR3 bases are TGCAGCGTTGAGCGGCAGAACTACGAGCAGTACTTC.

In its sample, this clonotype is medium-sized. The chain links TRBV12-3 or TRBV12-4 to TRBJ2-5, with D hard to call. This CDR3 spans 11 amino acids. The V and J ends lost 3 bases and 5 bases respectively, with 4 bases between them. In nucleotides, the CDR3 is TGTGCCAGCAGTTTGCGGGAGACCCAGTACTTC. Amino acid sequence: CASSLRETQYF.

Sample share makes this clonotype large (0.1 to 1%). V gene TRBV5-1 combines with J gene TRBJ2-2, with TRBD1 identical over 8 bases. CDR3 length: 15 residues. Germline lookup yields CDR1 SGHRS and CDR2 YFSETQ. The V and J ends lost 2 bases and 2 bases, in that order; junction bases with no gene match: 2. The CDR3: CASSFGTGNTGELFF. The CDR3 DNA sequence: TGCGCCAGCAGCTTTGGGACAGGTAACACCGGGGAGCTGTTTTTT.

This clonotype is termed large (0.1 to 1%). J is TRBJ2-1 and V is TRBV9; no definite D call. Trimming shortened V by 0 bases and J by 3 bases, and 7 bases separated the two germline ends. Germline values: CDR1 SGDLS, CDR2 YYNGEE. The CDR3 has 14 amino acids. CDR3 amino acids: CASSVGSDYNEQFF. CDR3 nucleotide sequence: TGTGCCAGCAGCGTAGGGAGCGACTACAATGAGCAGTTCTTC.

This clonotype ranks as large. This chain uses TRBV29-1 with TRBJ2-5, with 7 bases matching TRBD1. The germline gives CDR1 SQVTM, CDR2 ANQGSEA. V gave up 0 bases and J gave up 4 bases; unmatched junction bases: 8. This CDR3 contains 15 residues. CDR3 coding DNA: TGCAGCGTTGAAGATCAGGACAGGATGGGAGAGACCCAGTACTTC. Amino acids: CSVEDQDRMGETQYF.

This clonotype is medium-sized. The J gene is TRBJ2-5, the V gene TRBV4-1, with 9 bases fitting TRBD2. In germline, CDR1 is MGHRA, CDR2 YSYEKL. After removal of 5 bases from V and 5 bases from J, the junction contained 15 bases not matched to a gene. The CDR3 sequence is 17 residues long. The chain's CDR3 is CASSEGIAGASWETQYF. In DNA, the CDR3 is TGCGCCAGCAGCGAAGGGATAGCGGGGGCCTCTTGGGAGACCCAGTACTTC.

By sample fraction, this clonotype is medium-sized. The chain combines TRBV19 with TRBJ2-2, with a possible D match to TRBD1 (6 bases). Germline V gene sequence: CDR1 LNHDA, CDR2 SQIVND (reference sequence). The CDR3 is 14 residues long. The V end lost 8 bases, the J end lost 4 bases, and 14 bases lay between the germline ends. The DNA of the CDR3 is TGTGCCAGTTTGGGGGCCTGGGTCACCGGGGAGCTGTTTTTT. Translating gives CASLGAWVTGELFF.

This clonotype was counted between two and nine times. The chain joins TRBV19 to TRBJ1-1, with D possibly TRBD1 on 5 matching bases. Germline V gene lookup returns CDR1 LNHDA and CDR2 SQIVND (reference sequence). The CDR3 runs to 14 residues. The ends were cut back, 5 bases at V and 8 bases at J, with 18 bases in the middle. CDR3 sequence reads: CASSPQGGLVEAFF. CDR3 in DNA: TGTGCCAGTAGTCCCCAGGGAGGACTGGTCGAAGCTTTCTTT.

This clonotype was detected a few times. A single base separates this from a much larger clone, so it may be a read error. The chain is built from TRBV7-9 and TRBJ1-2; 7 nucleotides agree with TRBD1. The CDR3 is 12 residues long. Trimming cost V 5 bases and J 8 bases; bases outside gene matches: 5. In germline, CDR1 is SEHNR, CDR2 FQNEAQ (reference sequence). This chain's CDR3 is CASSEAGQGYTF. The CDR3 DNA reads TGTGCCAGCAGCGAAGCGGGACAGGGCTACACCTTC.

This chain uses TRBV19 with TRBJ2-7; 7 nucleotides match TRBD2. Germline CDR1 is LNHDA and CDR2 is SQIVND (reference sequence). V shed 3 bases and J 3 bases; nucleotides not matched to a gene: 5. The CDR3 loop spans 14 amino acids. CDR3 loop: CASSIGLGSYEQYF. The DNA of the CDR3 is TGTGCCAGTAGTATTGGACTAGGGAGCTACGAGCAGTACTTC.

By share, this clonotype counts as medium-sized. The chain couples TRBV27 to TRBJ2-4; tentatively, D is TRBD1 (7 bases). CDR1 MNHEY and CDR2 SMNVEV come from the germline V gene (reference sequence). V lost 4 bases and J 9 bases, leaving 19 bases between the germline ends. The CDR3 extends over 15 amino acids. The CDR3 DNA follows: TGTGCCAGCAGTTCCATACAGGGGCGGGGTGGCATTCAGTACTTC. Translated: CASSSIQGRGGIQYF.

This clonotype is classed as medium-sized. In DNA, the CDR3 is TGTGCCAGCAGCTTAATTGGGGGCCGGGAGACCCAGTACTTC. Its protein is CASSLIGGRETQYF. The V call is TRBV7-2, the J call TRBJ2-5, with D tentatively TRBD1 (6 bases). With 2 bases removed from V and 5 bases from J, the gap between germline ends came to 12 bases. Germline V gene data show CDR1 as SGHTA and CDR2 as FQGNSA. The CDR3 totals 14 residues.

This clonotype has only a few counts. This chain links TRBV19 with TRBJ1-5, with D hard to call. V gave up 7 bases and J gave up 11 bases, with 18 bases separating them. The CDR3 runs to 13 residues. Germline-derived CDR1 and CDR2 are LNHDA and SQIVND (reference sequence). The CDR3 sequence: CASTTPYGDSQHF. CDR3 bases: TGTGCCAGTACTACCCCTTATGGGGATTCCCAGCATTTT.